Listed here is a single T cell receptor (beta chain). These data are taken from a study of CD8 T cells in Susac syndrome. The CDR3 runs to 15 residues. Trimming took off 0 bases at V and 0 bases at J, with 8 bases between the two ends. CDR1 and CDR2 from the germline V gene are SGDLS and YYNGEE. From blood CD8+ and CD4+ T cells, the TCR beta chain was sequenced. Those who served as multiple sclerosis controls were treatment-naive patients with stable or active relapsing-remitting disease. The authors negatively isolated CD8+ and CD4+ T cells and FACS-enriched TEMRA cells. It was with random hexamers that 0.5 to 1 ug RNA was reverse transcribed. An immunoSEQ multiplex PCR amplified TCR beta CDR3 over 54 Vbeta and 13 Jbeta. One entry per CDR3 protein, called by TCRdb with MiXCR from the immunoSEQ multiplex PCR reads. Among about 300,000 distinct CDR3 sequences, over 75% were seen once, and the ten largest hold around 0.2%.

The source of this sequence is a human donor with multiple sclerosis. The V gene is TRBV9, the J gene TRBJ2-3; the D gene is possibly TRBD2 (5 bases). The sample was CD8+ T cells from PBMCs. This CDR3 is CASSVVGGSTDTQYF. DNA for the CDR3: TGTGCCAGCAGCGTAGTTGGCGGGAGCACAGATACGCAGTATTTT.